What follows are 4 T cell receptor beta chains derived from one specimen sequenced in a study of post-analysis software for immune sequencing data. Findings and caveats of the study: TRBV segments more frequent in patients than in controls numbered roughly 5 and included TRBV5-6, TRBV5-1 and TRBV20-1.

Built from TCR beta cDNA, the libraries had unique molecular identifiers in them. TCRdb processed the PCR reads anew with MiXCR; each CDR3 protein has one entry. This sample carries about 770,000 distinct CDR3 sequences, about half of them seen once, and the ten largest clones take 4.9%. Their cognate antigens are unknown. The sample comprised blood. These receptors came from a girl between 10 and 17 years old with multiple sclerosis.

The chain uses TRBV12-3 or TRBV12-4 and TRBJ1-2, with 7 bases fitting TRBD1. J gave up 2 bases and V 4 bases, and 4 bases lay outside the gene matches. This CDR3 contains 14 residues. CDR3 region: CASSSPGQNYGYTF. The DNA of the CDR3 is TGTGCCAGCAGTTCCCCGGGACAGAACTATGGCTACACCTTC.

This clonotype was seen only a few times. This chain joins TRBV29-1 and TRBJ1-5; 7 positions agree with TRBD1. Germline CDR1 and CDR2: SQVTM and ANQGSEA. Trimming at V came to 7 bases and at J to 0 bases, leaving 9 bases not matched to a gene. This CDR3 region has 15 residues. CDR3 region: CSARTGTNSNQPQHF. DNA for the CDR3: TGCAGCGCCAGGACAGGAACAAATAGCAATCAGCCCCAGCATTTT. The whole variable domain, remainder taken from reference TRBV29-1 and TRBJ1-5, is SAVISQKPSRDICQRGTSLTIQCQVDSQVTMMFWYRQQPGQSLTLIATANQGSEATYESGFVIDKFPISRPNLTFSTLTVSNMSPEDSSIYLCSARTGTNSNQPQHFGDGTRLSIL.

This rearrangement joins TRBV15 to TRBJ2-2; D is possibly TRBD1 (6 bases). The CDR3 loop spans 16 amino acids. The germline V gene encodes CDR1 LNHNV and CDR2 YYDKDF (reference sequence). Trimming removed 0 bases at V and 1 base at J, with 9 bases between. The CDR3 is CATSREGAVNTGELFF. CDR3 nucleotide sequence: TGTGCCACCAGCAGAGAGGGGGCCGTGAACACCGGGGAGCTGTTTTTT. The complete variable domain, with remaining parts taken from reference TRBV15 and TRBJ2-2, reads DAMVIQNPRYQVTQFGKPVTLSCSQTLNHNVMYWYQQKSSQAPKLLFHYYDKDFNNEADTPDNFQSRRPNTSFCFLDIRSPGLGDTAMYLCATSREGAVNTGELFFGEGSRLTVL.

This clonotype was picked up a small number of times. V is TRBV6-6 and J is TRBJ2-5; 12 bases align to TRBD2. Trimming at V came to 2 bases and at J to 5 bases, leaving 3 bases not matched to a gene. The CDR3 covers 15 residues. Germline V CDR1 and CDR2: MNHNY, SVGAGI (reference sequence). CDR3 region: CASSYGLAGGETQYF. The CDR3 nucleotides are TGTGCCAGCAGTTACGGTCTAGCGGGAGGGGAGACCCAGTACTTC.